Sequencing of this T cell receptor (beta chain) was carried out in a study of shared T cell receptors in the human thymus (dated by TCRdb to 2020 to 2023). Broadly, across the study: The study investigated the way shared, self-reactive T-cell receptor alpha chains are produced in the human thymus.

Preparation of the library involved the immunoSEQ multiplex PCR assay. TCRdb re-hosts the immuneACCESS table, in-frame sequences only. Its copies lack some clones; in the studies checked, an unresolved V gene accounts for under half of them, and the cause for the rest is not known. Here the sample has hundreds of thousands of clones; approximately 87% occur a single time. The ten largest clones take up 0.0094% of the sample. Per the germline V gene, MNHNS is the CDR1 and SASEGT is the CDR2. The CDR3 spans 15 residues, from the cysteine through the phenylalanine. Of all the DNA, just the CDR3 is kept, 45 bases in frame from base 1. In regard to this clone: The antigen it binds to is not known. Qualities for individual bases were not recorded, and no much larger clone is one base off.

The same specimen was also included in a second study, on human thymus T cells. Looking at the second paper: In Finland, the donors were immunologically healthy infants who were having open corrective cardiac surgery for congenital heart defects. The thymus tissue came from surgical resects taken out during corrective cardiac surgery. V and J gene segment usage appeared biased in both thymic and peripheral blood repertoires. The related research found that thymic TCR repertoires overlapped highly between unrelated individuals. The study described the TCR alpha and beta repertoires in under ten infant thymus samples and a handful of matching peripheral blood samples. The cohort included over five male and two female infants, with donor ages spanning 7 to 244 days. After being mechanically released from the tissue, thymocytes were kept at -70 degrees C in pellets of about 8.5-32 million cells. A QIAsymphony instrument was used to extract genomic DNA from frozen cell pellets. The immunoSEQ multiplex PCR assay was used to amplify the TCRB and TCRAD loci from a standardized amount of quality-controlled genomic DNA. Amplicons spanned the V(D)J region at a length sufficient to cover the CDR3 and identify V and J genes. The amplicons were sequenced on an Illumina platform via the commercial immunoSEQ service. Primer bias and sequencing errors were corrected as previously described, and TCRAD and TCRB definitions were based on the IMGT database. The repertoires were analysed using immunoSEQ Analyzer 3.0 and VDJTools for basic statistics, V/J segment usage, diversity estimates, rarefaction and pairwise overlap. To estimate diversity, the Chao1, ChaoE, Efron-Thisted, Shannon and inverse Simpson indices were applied, and diversity was also estimated on datasets down-sampled to the smallest sample. Repertoire overlap used strict matching of CDR3 nucleotide sequence, V gene and J gene, with Jaccard-based multidimensional scaling clustering. On average, thymus samples yielded about 810,000 unique TCRB clonotypes, whereas blood samples yielded roughly 80,000.

The clonotype originates from a boy younger than two with a congenital heart defect. Donor details come from another sample of the same person, matched by shared clones. Here the chain combines TRBV6-1 and TRBJ2-5; a tentative D match to TRBD2 spans 6 bases. Matching the DNA end better, TRBJ2-7 makes the J call doubtful. Sequencing used thymocytes. The nucleotide sequence is given as TGTGCCAGCAGTGTGCTCGGGACTGAACCCTACGAGCAGTACTTC. Its protein is CASSVLGTEPYEQYF.